This TCR beta chain was found in a study of T cells in Graves' hyperthyroidism and ophthalmopathy (dated by TCRdb to the late 2010s). For context, the study as a whole: Peripheral blood was collected at initial diagnosis, before any treatment. To identify TCR V-J signatures that set the groups apart, the researchers used a discovery cohort of roughly 100 patients, made up of under 45 with Graves' ophthalmopathy and 55 to 65 with stable Graves' hyperthyroidism. After sampling, hyperthyroidism patients received methimazole starting at 30 mg daily, and ophthalmopathy patients received high-dose intravenous methylprednisolone. In addition, the study compared T-cell repertoires in thyroid tissue and in blood from five to seven Graves' hyperthyroidism patients. The paper describes TCR Vbeta CDR3 sequencing of 120 to 150 peripheral blood samples, made up of 43 ophthalmopathy patients, some 80 hyperthyroidism patients and 17 progressor patients. Whether ophthalmopathy could be predicted prospectively was tested in an independent validation cohort made up of 18 to 20 hyperthyroidism patients plus 17 patients who later progressed to ophthalmopathy. The approximately 90 discovery patients were divided at random into training and test sets in a 7:3 ratio. Study-wide conclusions, independent of this receptor: No statistical method was used to fix the sample size in advance, and group allocation was not hidden from the investigators. In validation, the model predicted progression to ophthalmopathy a median of 6.5 months before onset, with about 70% sensitivity and just under 75% specificity. In cross-validation, a model built on a 13 V-J signature told ophthalmopathy apart from stable hyperthyroidism with approximately 90% sensitivity and about 81% specificity, and in testing the same model reached 80%/75%. Most expanded thyroid clonotypes (frequency above 0.001) were also detected in blood, suggesting blood repertoires may reflect thyroid immune responses.

From the cysteine through the phenylalanine, the CDR3 covers 14 amino acids. The CDR3 DNA has 42 bases and is translated from base 1. The germline V and J ends show losses of 4 bases and 6 bases respectively, and no gene match explains 6 bases of the junction. The germline V gene yields MDHEN for CDR1 and SYDVKM for CDR2. This clonotype was seen at least ten times. The antigen this receptor binds is unknown. No base quality information exists; no much larger clone differs at one position. The TCR beta CDR3 regions were amplified from the RNA transcripts. The first round of RT-PCR for the TCR CDR3 was performed with the HTBI primer set and the Qiagen OneStep RT-PCR kit. The libraries were constructed in a second round of multiplex PCR and then size-selected and purified. Paired-end sequencing of the libraries was performed with 100 bp reads on an Illumina HiSeq2000. The study's processing was this. SOAPnuke was used to process the raw data, throwing out any read that contained adapters or uncalled bases, had a mean Phred below 15, or lacked an exact constant-primer or identifier match. COPE v1.2.5 was used to merge high-quality paired reads, and clonotypes were defined as unique nucleotide sequences. MiTCR v1.1 was used to align the clonotypes against IMGT TRBV, TRBD and TRBJ reference segments. The analysis included only V-J combinations with a frequency above 0.0001, which together covered around 99% of the repertoires. The TCS score was defined as the ratio of F50 (clonal expansion) to E x V (chaos), calculated using BLOSUM62-based TCRdist between CDR3 peptides within each V-J. Welch's t-statistics and random forest reduced around 550 V-J features to 13, which were used in a naive Bayes classifier (R e1071). Thyroid-blood repertoire similarity was quantified with the Morisita-Horn index. TCRdb handled the public reads itself, with Q25 trimming in fastp and clone calling in MiXCR, and kept productive beta chains. Rows with one shared CDR3 protein collapse into an entry with the most common genes and DNA. The V and J calls shown here were made by TCRdb, not taken from the authors' results. The sample has about 610,000 distinct CDR3 sequences on record, roughly 15% of them singletons. In total, the top ten clones hold around 4.1% of the sample.

Ophthalmopathy patients had moderately to severely active disease, with a Clinical Activity Score of 3 or more, a NOSPECS grade of 4 or more, and a disease duration of less than 3 months. Patients with uncontrolled infections, other autoimmune diseases, pregnancy or lactation were excluded. Clinical symptoms, serum thyroxine and TRAb, thyroid ultrasound, and orbital computed tomography formed the basis for the diagnoses. PBMCs were isolated from 10 ml of fresh peripheral blood by Ficoll-Paque density gradient centrifugation. Total RNA was extracted with Trizol reagent, and quality was checked on an Agilent 2100 Bioanalyzer.

The TCR comes from a woman between 40 and 50 years old with Graves' ophthalmopathy. The sequenced material came from blood. Recombination linked TRBV28 to TRBJ1-2, with TRBD1 matching 9 junction bases. The nucleotide sequence is given as TGTGCCAGCAGTTCTCCGGGACAGGGCCATGGCTACACCTTC. This codes for CASSSPGQGHGYTF.